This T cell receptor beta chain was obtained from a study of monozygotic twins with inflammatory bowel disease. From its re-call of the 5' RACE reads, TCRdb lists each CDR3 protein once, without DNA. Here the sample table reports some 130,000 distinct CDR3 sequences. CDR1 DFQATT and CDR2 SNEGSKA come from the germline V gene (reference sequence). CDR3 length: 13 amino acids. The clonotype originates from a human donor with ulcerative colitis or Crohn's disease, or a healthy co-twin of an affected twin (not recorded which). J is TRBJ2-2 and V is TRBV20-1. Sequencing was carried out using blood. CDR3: CSASWQITGELFF.